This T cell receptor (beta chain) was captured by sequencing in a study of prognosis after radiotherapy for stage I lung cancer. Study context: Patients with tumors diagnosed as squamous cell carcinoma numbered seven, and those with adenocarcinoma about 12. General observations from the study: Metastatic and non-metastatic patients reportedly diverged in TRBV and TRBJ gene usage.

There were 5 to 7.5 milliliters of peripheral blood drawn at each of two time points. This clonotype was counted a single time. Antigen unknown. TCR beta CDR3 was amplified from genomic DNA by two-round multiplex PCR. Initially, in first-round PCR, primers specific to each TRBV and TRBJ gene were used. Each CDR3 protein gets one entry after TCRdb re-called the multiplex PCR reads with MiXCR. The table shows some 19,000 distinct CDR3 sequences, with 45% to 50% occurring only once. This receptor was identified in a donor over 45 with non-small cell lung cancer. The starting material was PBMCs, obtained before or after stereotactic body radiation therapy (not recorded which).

CDR3 coding DNA: TGTGCCAGCAGCTCTCAAATTACCGGGGAGCTGTTTTTT. Residues: CASSSQITGELFF. The chain has TRBV7-2 and TRBJ2-2; D is ambiguous. The V end lost 4 bases, the J end lost 5 bases, and 8 bases lay between the germline ends. The CDR3 has 13 residues. Germline CDR1 and CDR2: SGHTA and FQGNSA.